This is a list of T cell receptor beta chains from one sample in a study of breast tumors, draining lymph nodes, adjacent tissues. Via MiXCR, TCRdb re-called the multiplex PCR reads, giving one row per CDR3 protein. The sample contains tens of thousands of distinct CDR3 sequences, about 23% of which appear only once. The sequenced sample was breast tumor tissue. These receptors all stem from a female donor with breast cancer. Some clones in this sample may be carry-over from other donors' samples. CDR3s include the opening cysteine and the closing phenylalanine or tryptophan. D genes are given only for firm matches. Size is stated for part of the rows, as once, few or many counts, or as a class when the clone is expanded.

D: TRBD1
size: -
V: TRBV14
length: 16
J: TRBJ1-1
DNA: TGTGCCAGCAGCCCGGACAGGGTGTTTTGGTACACTGAAGCTTTCTTT
CDR3: CASSPDRVFWYTEAFF

D: -
size: many
V: TRBV5-1
length: 14
J: TRBJ2-3
DNA: TGCGCCAGCAGCTTGGAAGGGCTTGGAGATACGCAGTATTTT
CDR3: CASSLEGLGDTQYF

D: TRBD1
size: -
V: TRBV27
length: 15
J: TRBJ1-2
DNA: TGTGCCAGCAGTCCCGGACAGGGAGGTACCTATGGCTGCACCTTC
CDR3: CASSPGQGGTYGCTF

D: TRBD2
size: few
V: TRBV3-1
length: 15
J: TRBJ2-2
DNA: TGTGCCAGCAGCCAAGATGGGGGGGGCACCGGGGAGCTGTTTTTT
CDR3: CASSQDGGGTGELFF

D: -
size: many
V: TRBV20-1
length: 11
J: TRBJ2-1
DNA: TGCAGTGCTAGGGACTACAATGAGCAGTTCTTC
CDR3: CSARDYNEQFF

D: -
size: many
V: TRBV5-6
length: 14
J: TRBJ1-4
DNA: TGTGCCAGCAGCTTGATGGGGGCAGAAGAAAAACTGTTTTTT
CDR3: CASSLMGAEEKLFF

D: -
size: many
V: TRBV9
length: 16
J: TRBJ2-3
DNA: TGTGCCAGCAGCGTAGGGACAACTTCTAGCACAGATACGCAGTATTTT
CDR3: CASSVGTTSSTDTQYF

D: -
size: many
V: TRBV2
length: 16
J: TRBJ2-1
DNA: TGTGCCAGCAGCGGGGATCCCACGCGGGGAAACAATGAGCAGTTCTTC
CDR3: CASSGDPTRGNNEQFF

D: TRBD1
size: many
V: TRBV5-6
length: 15
J: TRBJ1-2
DNA: TGTGCCAGCAGCTTGTCGGGCAGGGGGACCCATGGCTACACCTTC
CDR3: CASSLSGRGTHGYTF

D: TRBD2
size: once
V: TRBV2
length: 15
J: TRBJ2-5
DNA: TGTGCCAGCAGTGGCTGGGGCGGGAGTGGGGAGACCCAGTACTTC
CDR3: CASSGWGGSGETQYF

D: -
size: many
V: TRBV13
length: 17
J: TRBJ2-7
DNA: TGTGCCAGCAGCTTAGCGTGGGGGACGGCAGGGGTCCACGAGCAGTACTTC
CDR3: CASSLAWGTAGVHEQYF

D: -
size: many
V: TRBV7-6
length: 12
J: TRBJ1-5
DNA: TGTGCCAGCAGCTCAGGAGATCAGCCCCAGCATTTT
CDR3: CASSSGDQPQHF

D: -
size: many
V: TRBV9
length: 18
J: TRBJ2-2
DNA: TGTGCCAGCAGGGACAATGAGGGGGGCCCCAAGTGCACCGGGGAGCTGTTTTTT
CDR3: CASRDNEGGPKCTGELFF

D: TRBD2
size: many
V: TRBV24-1
length: 14
J: TRBJ2-1
DNA: TGTGCCACCAGCCCTAGCGGGGACTACAATGAGCAGTTCTTC
CDR3: CATSPSGDYNEQFF

D: -
size: many
V: TRBV7-2
length: 11
J: TRBJ2-1
DNA: TGTGCCAGCAGCTTAGTTAGAGAGCAGTTCTTC
CDR3: CASSLVREQFF

D: -
size: many
V: TRBV6-6
length: 18
J: TRBJ1-5
DNA: TGTGCCAGCAGTTACTCGGTCCGACAGCGTTATAGCAATCAGCCCCAGCATTTT
CDR3: CASSYSVRQRYSNQPQHF

D: TRBD2
size: medium-sized
V: TRBV20-1
length: 14
J: TRBJ2-7
DNA: TGCAGTGCTATTAAGGCCGGGACTAGCAACGAGCAGTACTTC
CDR3: CSAIKAGTSNEQYF

D: -
size: many
V: TRBV12-3/TRBV12-4
length: 14
J: TRBJ2-5
DNA: TGTGCCAGCAGTTCCTTAGCGGCCTGGGAGACCCAGTACTTC
CDR3: CASSSLAAWETQYF

D: TRBD2
size: many
V: TRBV10-2
length: 16
J: TRBJ2-3
DNA: TGCGCCAGCAGTTTCTCAATAGCGGGAGGGACAGATACGCAGTATTTT
CDR3: CASSFSIAGGTDTQYF

D: -
size: -
V: TRBV6-9
length: 14
J: TRBJ1-2
DNA: TGTGCCACCACGGTAGGGGTTCGAAACTATGGCTACACCTTC
CDR3: CATTVGVRNYGYTF

D: -
size: many
V: TRBV12-3/TRBV12-4
length: 17
J: TRBJ2-6
DNA: TGTGCCAGCAGTTTCCCTGGGGGTCCTTCTGGGGCCAACGTCCTGACTTTC
CDR3: CASSFPGGPSGANVLTF

D: TRBD1
size: many
V: TRBV6-1
length: 14
J: TRBJ2-7
DNA: TGTGCCAGCAGCCCGGGACAGACGATCTACGAGCAGTACTTC
CDR3: CASSPGQTIYEQYF

D: -
size: many
V: TRBV6-1
length: 15
J: TRBJ2-5
DNA: TGTGCCAGCAGTGAAGCCACGGGGGCCAGGGAGACCCAGTACTTC
CDR3: CASSEATGARETQYF

D: -
size: few
V: TRBV5-1
length: 13
J: TRBJ2-5
DNA: TGCGCCAGCAGCTTGAATCTACAAGAGACCCAGTACTTC
CDR3: CASSLNLQETQYF

D: -
size: medium-sized
V: TRBV5-1
length: 14
J: TRBJ1-2
DNA: TGCGCCAGCAGCTTGGAACAGGCCGTGAGGGGCTACACCTTC
CDR3: CASSLEQAVRGYTF

D: TRBD2
size: many
V: TRBV5-6
length: 15
J: TRBJ2-1
DNA: TGTGCCAGCAGCTTGGGGCCTTTAGCGGGAAGTGGGCAGTTCTTC
CDR3: CASSLGPLAGSGQFF

D: -
size: -
V: TRBV28
length: 14
J: TRBJ1-6
DNA: TGTGCCAGCAGTTTTGGGGCGTATAATTCACCCCTCCACTTT
CDR3: CASSFGAYNSPLHF

D: TRBD2
size: many
V: TRBV6-5
length: 15
J: TRBJ2-3
DNA: TGTGCCAGCAGTTCGGGACTAGGTCGCGCAGATACGCAGTATTTT
CDR3: CASSSGLGRADTQYF

D: -
size: few
V: TRBV27
length: 16
J: TRBJ2-1
DNA: TGTGCCAGCAGTTCACCCATTAGACAACGGGGCAATGAGCAGTTCTTC
CDR3: CASSSPIRQRGNEQFF

D: -
size: many
V: TRBV11-2
length: 16
J: TRBJ2-1
DNA: TGTGCCAGCAGCTTAGATCGTGCGCCCTCAGGCAATGAGCAGTTCTTC
CDR3: CASSLDRAPSGNEQFF

D: -
size: many
V: TRBV7-6
length: 12
J: TRBJ2-5
DNA: TGTGCCAGCAGCCGTGGTGGCGGGACCCAGTACTTC
CDR3: CASSRGGGTQYF

D: TRBD2
size: many
V: TRBV2
length: 15
J: TRBJ2-1
DNA: TGTGCCAGCAAATACGGGACTAGCGACCACAATGAGCAGTTCTTC
CDR3: CASKYGTSDHNEQFF

D: TRBD2
size: -
V: TRBV20-1
length: 10
J: TRBJ2-5
DNA: TGCAGTGCTAGTGGGGGGGCCCAGTACTTC
CDR3: CSASGGAQYF

D: -
size: many
V: TRBV19
length: 15
J: TRBJ1-5
DNA: TGTGCCAGTAGTAGAAGTGGGGAAGGCAATCAGCCCCAGCATTTT
CDR3: CASSRSGEGNQPQHF

D: TRBD1
size: many
V: TRBV9
length: 14
J: TRBJ1-2
DNA: TGTGCCAGCAGCGCAGGACAGGGAATCATTGGCTACACCTTC
CDR3: CASSAGQGIIGYTF

D: -
size: once
V: TRBV11-2
length: 15
J: TRBJ1-3
DNA: TGTGCCAGCAGCTTAGGAGGGAACTCTGGAAACACCATATATTTT
CDR3: CASSLGGNSGNTIYF

D: -
size: -
V: TRBV10-3
length: 13
J: TRBJ1-1
DNA: TGTGCCGCCACGAACACAGGGCCCACTGAAGCTTTCTTT
CDR3: CAATNTGPTEAFF

D: -
size: many
V: TRBV30
length: 14
J: TRBJ1-4
DNA: TGTGCCTGGAGTGTAATGGCAACTAATGAAAAACTGTTTTTT
CDR3: CAWSVMATNEKLFF

D: -
size: many
V: TRBV12-3/TRBV12-4
length: 13
J: TRBJ1-2
DNA: TGTGCCAGCAGCCGAACAGTTAACTATGGCTACACCTTC
CDR3: CASSRTVNYGYTF

D: -
size: many
V: TRBV25-1
length: 10
J: TRBJ2-7
DNA: TGTGCCAGCAGTTGTTACGAGCAGTACTTC
CDR3: CASSCYEQYF

D: -
size: many
V: TRBV29-1
length: 14
J: TRBJ1-3
DNA: TGCAGCGTTCGAACAGGGAACCTATACGGCACCATATATTTT
CDR3: CSVRTGNLYGTIYF

D: -
size: -
V: TRBV9
length: 15
J: TRBJ2-7
DNA: TGTGCCAGCAGCCCCCGGCAGGGAAGCTCCTACGAGCAGTACTTC
CDR3: CASSPRQGSSYEQYF

D: -
size: many
V: TRBV20-1
length: 13
J: TRBJ1-5
DNA: TGCAGTGCTAGAGACAGCCTAGATCAGCCCCAGCATTTT
CDR3: CSARDSLDQPQHF

D: TRBD1
size: few
V: TRBV3-1
length: 15
J: TRBJ1-5
DNA: TGTGCCAGCAGCCAAGGGACAGGTCGTTTCCAGCCCCAGCATTTT
CDR3: CASSQGTGRFQPQHF

D: -
size: -
V: TRBV19
length: 14
J: TRBJ1-4
DNA: TGTGCCAGTAGTATAGAAGCAACTAATGAAAAACTGTTTTTT
CDR3: CASSIEATNEKLFF

D: -
size: many
V: TRBV5-1
length: 13
J: TRBJ2-7
DNA: TGCGCCAGCAGCTTCGAGGGAGAGTACGAGCAGTACTTC
CDR3: CASSFEGEYEQYF

D: TRBD2
size: -
V: TRBV10-3
length: 19
J: TRBJ2-2
DNA: TGTGCCAGCAGTTCGCAATTCAGGACTAGGTCCATTGACACCGGGGAGCTGTTTTTT
CDR3: CASSSQFRTRSIDTGELFF

D: -
size: many
V: TRBV7-3
length: 14
J: TRBJ2-1
DNA: TGTGCCAGCAGCTTAGGGGTCTTTGGCAATGAGCAGTTCTTC
CDR3: CASSLGVFGNEQFF

D: TRBD2
size: few
V: TRBV24-1
length: 14
J: TRBJ2-3
DNA: TGTGCCACCGGTCGGGGGGGGAACACAGATACGCAGTATTTT
CDR3: CATGRGGNTDTQYF

D: -
size: -
V: TRBV19
length: 13
J: TRBJ2-5
DNA: TGTGCCGTCGGACTATCTAACCAAGAGACCCAGTACTTC
CDR3: CAVGLSNQETQYF

D: TRBD2
size: -
V: TRBV3-1
length: 15
J: TRBJ2-1
DNA: TGTGCCAGCAGCCCGACTAGCGGGGGGGGGAATGAGCAGTTCTTC
CDR3: CASSPTSGGGNEQFF

D: -
size: -
V: TRBV6-2/TRBV6-3
length: 13
J: TRBJ2-3
DNA: TGTGCCAGCAGACCCCCGTACACAGATACGCAGTATTTT
CDR3: CASRPPYTDTQYF

D: TRBD1
size: many
V: TRBV5-8
length: 18
J: TRBJ1-5
DNA: TGTGCCAGCGCAGGGGGAGGGACCCTCCTATACAGCAATCAGCCCCAGCATTTT
CDR3: CASAGGGTLLYSNQPQHF

D: -
size: once
V: TRBV7-9
length: 16
J: TRBJ1-2
DNA: TGTGCCAGCAGCAAGGGGAGGTACAGGGCCGCCTATGGCTACACCTTC
CDR3: CASSKGRYRAAYGYTF

D: -
size: many
V: TRBV18
length: 11
J: TRBJ2-3
DNA: TGTGCCAGCTCCAGGGCAGATACGCAGTATTTT
CDR3: CASSRADTQYF

D: -
size: many
V: TRBV12-3/TRBV12-4
length: 12
J: TRBJ2-7
DNA: TGTGCCAGCAGTTACCGGGACCGCGCGCGGTACTTC
CDR3: CASSYRDRARYF

D: -
size: many
V: TRBV11-2
length: 15
J: TRBJ2-1
DNA: TGTGCCAGCAGCCTCACCAGACGGCAAAACAATGAGCAGTTCTTC
CDR3: CASSLTRRQNNEQFF

D: TRBD2
size: many
V: TRBV5-6
length: 15
J: TRBJ2-7
DNA: TGTGCCAGCAGCTTGTTTACTAGCGGGAGGAGCGAGCAGTACTTC
CDR3: CASSLFTSGRSEQYF

D: -
size: many
V: TRBV25-1
length: 15
J: TRBJ2-5
DNA: TGTGCCAGCAGTGAAGGTGGAATACTCCAAGAGACCCAGTACTTC
CDR3: CASSEGGILQETQYF